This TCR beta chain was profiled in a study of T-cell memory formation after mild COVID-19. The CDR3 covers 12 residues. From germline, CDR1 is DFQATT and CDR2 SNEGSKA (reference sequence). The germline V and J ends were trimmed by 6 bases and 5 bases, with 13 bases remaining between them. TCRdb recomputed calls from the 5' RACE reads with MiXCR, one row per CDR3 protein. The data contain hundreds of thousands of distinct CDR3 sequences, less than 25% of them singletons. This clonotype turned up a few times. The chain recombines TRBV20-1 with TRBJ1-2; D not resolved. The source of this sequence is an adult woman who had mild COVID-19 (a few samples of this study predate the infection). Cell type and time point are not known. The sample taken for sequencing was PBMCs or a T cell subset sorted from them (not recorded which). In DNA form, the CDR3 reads TGCAGTGCCCCGGCCCTTACTTATGGCTACACCTTC. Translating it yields CSAPALTYGYTF.